This T cell receptor (beta chain) was identified in a study of T cells in localized non-small cell lung cancer. Study-wide findings and caveats: A single tumor region was sequenced, leaving heterogeneity possible. Uninvolved adjacent lung had more T cell clonality than any other tissue, topping tumor.

Clones were read by immunoSEQ multiplex PCR, and TCRdb kept only the in-frame ones, dropping some. The sample comprises about 72,000 clones, just under 85% of which are singletons, and roughly 14% rests with the top ten. On this clone itself: What it binds is not known.

This material consisted of peripheral blood, taken before any cancer treatment. The sequence derives from a female donor older than 55 with stage I lung adenocarcinoma.

CDR3 region: CASSEGVLDNQPQHF. For the CDR3, the DNA is TGTGCCAGCAGTGAGGGGGTCTTGGATAATCAGCCCCAGCATTTT. The chain links TRBV6-1 to TRBJ1-5; the D gene is possibly TRBD1 (5 bases). The length of the CDR3 is 15 residues. The germline V and J ends were trimmed by 3 bases and 4 bases, with 13 bases remaining between them. Per the germline V gene, CDR1 is MNHNS and CDR2 is SASEGT.